These 27 T cell receptor beta chains share one sample of origin, sequenced in a study of cytomegalovirus exposure and HLA in healthy donors. Libraries were prepared by immunoSEQ multiplex PCR; TCRdb keeps only in-frame clonotypes and omits some of them. The table includes about 120,000 clones, roughly nine tenths detected once. The source material was PBMCs. Every receptor here comes from a man aged 18 to 35 in good health and CMV-seropositive.

The chain joins TRBV7-7 to TRBJ2-5; 11 bases line up with TRBD1. Germline loops: CDR1 SSHAT, CDR2 FNYEAQ (reference sequence). V lost 5 bases to trimming and J lost 1 base; unmatched junction nucleotides: 3. This CDR3 is 15 amino acids long. This CDR3 is CASSVGTGGQETQYF. CDR3 coding DNA: TGTGCCAGCAGCGTAGGGACAGGGGGCCAAGAGACCCAGTACTTC.

This clone showed up just a few times. V is TRBV15 and J is TRBJ2-3, with unresolved D. Germline CDR1 and CDR2: LNHNV and YYDKDF (reference sequence). This CDR3 contains 15 residues. Trimming removed 0 bases at V and 2 bases at J, with 9 bases between. CDR3 in amino acids: CATSRDGSVTDTQYF. As DNA, the CDR3 is TGTGCCACCAGCAGAGATGGAAGCGTCACAGATACGCAGTATTTT.

This clone was seen only a few times. In nucleotides, the CDR3 is TGTGCCAGCTCTACTAGGGTAGGAGCTTTCTTT. Translated, it gives CASSTRVGAFF. The rearrangement uses TRBV2 and TRBJ1-1; D is undetermined. The CDR3 has 11 residues. Trimming removed 8 bases at V and 10 bases at J, with 14 bases between. Germline V gene data show CDR1 as SNHLY and CDR2 as FYNNEI.

The chain couples TRBV2 to TRBJ2-5, with TRBD1 matching 7 bases. Germline CDR1 SNHLY, CDR2 FYNNEI. V shed 6 bases, J shed 5 bases, and the junction held 9 bases outside the gene matches. The CDR3 totals 14 residues. CDR3 bases: TGTGCCAGCAGAGTACAGGGGCGATCGGAGACCCAGTACTTC. Translating gives CASRVQGRSETQYF.

This CDR3 reads CASISQETQYF. CDR3 nucleotide sequence: TGTGCCAGCATCAGCCAAGAGACCCAGTACTTC. J is TRBJ2-5 and V is TRBV7-8, with D uncertain. CDR1 and CDR2 from the germline V gene are SGHVS and FQNEAQ. The ends were cut back, 7 bases at V and 1 base at J, with 4 bases in the middle. This CDR3 has 11 amino acids.

V is TRBV5-1 and J is TRBJ1-5; D ambiguous. CDR3 length equals 15 residues. Germline V gene data show CDR1 as SGHRS and CDR2 as YFSETQ. V gave up 4 bases and J gave up 3 bases, with 14 bases separating them. CDR3 amino acids: CASSIGSGDNQPQHF. The CDR3 DNA reads as TGCGCCAGCAGCATAGGGAGTGGGGACAATCAGCCCCAGCATTTT.

The chain recombines TRBV2 with TRBJ2-1; TRBD2 agrees at 8 bases. The CDR3 runs to 16 residues. V gave up 8 bases and J gave up 5 bases; unmatched junction bases: 14. Germline lookup yields CDR1 SNHLY and CDR2 FYNNEI. In DNA form, the CDR3 reads TGTGCCAGCGGCCGCTATGGGGCGGGGGGTCACAATGAGCAGTTCTTC. Translation gives CASGRYGAGGHNEQFF.

The rearrangement links TRBV10-2 to TRBJ2-6; tentative D call: TRBD2 (6 bases). The CDR3 is 14 amino acids. V was trimmed by 9 bases and J by 2 bases, leaving 11 bases between them. Per the germline V gene, CDR1 is WSHSY and CDR2 is SAAADI. The CDR3 spells CASLGGAGANVLTF. DNA of the CDR3: TGCGCCAGTCTCGGCGGGGCTGGGGCCAACGTCCTGACTTTC.

The rearrangement joins TRBV11-3 to TRBJ1-1; D gene ambiguous. This CDR3 is built from 13 residues. Per the germline V gene, CDR1 is SGHNT and CDR2 is YENEEA. Trimming removed 5 bases from V and 5 bases from J, with 12 bases in between. The chain's CDR3 is CASSLDHGTEAFF. In nucleotides, the CDR3 is TGTGCCAGCAGCCTCGATCACGGGACTGAAGCTTTCTTT.

This rearrangement joins TRBV29-1 to TRBJ2-7; a weak D match, TRBD1 (6 bases). V lost 6 bases to trimming and J lost 7 bases, with 16 bases between them. The CDR3 runs to 12 residues. Germline CDR1 and CDR2: SQVTM and ANQGSEA. The CDR3 DNA sequence: TGCAGCGTGGGCCTACAGGGCCGAGAGCAGTACTTC. This translates into CSVGLQGREQYF.

This sequence joins TRBV12-2 and TRBJ2-3; the table's D call TRBD2 went unverified against the DNA. TRBV12-2 is annotated as a pseudogene. The CDR3 runs 18 residues. The CDR3 DNA is TGTGCAAGTCGCTTAGCCGAACCTACTAGCGGGGGGTCGGATACGCAGTATTTT. It specifies CASRLAEPTSGGSDTQYF.

The chain combines TRBV6-1 with TRBJ1-1; the D is unclear. Germline V gene data show CDR1 as MNHNS and CDR2 as SASEGT. V dropped 0 bases and J dropped 1 base, with 9 bases sitting between them. CDR3 size: 15 residues. The CDR3 reads CASSEALSTNTEAFF. CDR3 DNA: TGTGCCAGCAGTGAAGCGCTATCCACGAACACTGAAGCTTTCTTT.

The chain employs TRBV28 and TRBJ2-3; 7 nucleotides align to TRBD1. Germline V gene data show CDR1 as MDHEN and CDR2 as SYDVKM. After removal of 5 bases from V and 2 bases from J, the junction contained 16 bases not matched to a gene. The CDR3 has 18 amino acids. The CDR3 spells CASSPAWGLQGNTDTQYF. CDR3 in DNA: TGTGCCAGCAGTCCCGCTTGGGGCCTACAGGGGAACACAGATACGCAGTATTTT.

The V call is TRBV19, the J call TRBJ2-1, with TRBD2 as a possible D gene (7 bases). CDR3 length: 13 amino acids. V was cut by 4 bases and J by 7 bases, with 11 bases left in between. The germline gives CDR1 LNHDA, CDR2 SQIVND (reference sequence). The CDR3 coding sequence is TGTGCCAGTAGTAGGCGGGGGCTTAATGAGCAGTTCTTC. Protein: CASSRRGLNEQFF.

The CDR3 DNA follows: TGTGCCAGCAGCTTGGGACAGTATAATTCACCCCTCCACTTT. Amino acids: CASSLGQYNSPLHF. This chain links TRBV11-2 with TRBJ1-6, with TRBD1 identical over 7 bases. The CDR3 is 14 amino acids. Germline V gene data show CDR1 as SGHAT and CDR2 as FQNNGV. V was pared by 3 bases and J by 4 bases, with 0 bases of the junction left unmatched.

The J gene is TRBJ2-2, the V gene TRBV5-1; no reliable D call. Trimming took off 3 bases at V and 3 bases at J, with 15 bases between the two ends. Germline lookup yields CDR1 SGHRS and CDR2 YFSETQ. CDR3 length: 16 amino acids. DNA for the CDR3: TGCGCCAGCAGCTGGCAGGTCGCCGTGGACACCGGGGAGCTGTTTTTT. Amino acid sequence: CASSWQVAVDTGELFF. Combining the CDR3 with reference TRBV5-1 and TRBJ2-2 gives the whole variable domain KAGVTQTPRYLIKTRGQQVTLSCSPISGHRSVSWYQQTPGQGLQFLFEYFSETQRNKGNFPGRFSGRQFSNSRSEMNVSTLELGDSALYLCASSWQVAVDTGELFFGEGSRLTVL.

The J gene is TRBJ1-1, the V gene TRBV5-4; 7 nucleotides match TRBD1. Germline V gene data show CDR1 as SGHNT and CDR2 as YYREEE (reference sequence). V lost 2 bases, J lost 7 bases, and 11 bases stayed unmatched. This CDR3 is 15 amino acids long. For the CDR3, the DNA is TGTGCCAGCAGCTTCGGTCCGGGACAGAAGCTTGAAGCTTTCTTT. This translates into CASSFGPGQKLEAFF.

The chain couples TRBV19 to TRBJ1-2; D is undetermined. The CDR3 totals 15 residues. The germline V gene encodes CDR1 LNHDA and CDR2 SQIVND (reference sequence). V lost 5 bases and J lost 8, with 21 bases in between. Here the CDR3 reads CASSPRGGPLHGYTF. The CDR3 bases are TGTGCCAGTAGTCCCCGGGGAGGGCCGCTCCACGGCTACACCTTC.

J is TRBJ1-1 and V is TRBV9, with 11 bases that match TRBD1. The germline V gene encodes CDR1 SGDLS and CDR2 YYNGEE. V gave up 6 bases and J gave up 1 base; unmatched junction bases: 17. CDR3 length: 19 residues. CDR3 bases: TGTGCCAGCACTCTATTACGGACAGGGGGCTTTGTAGGGAACACTGAAGCTTTCTTT. It specifies CASTLLRTGGFVGNTEAFF.

In its sample, this clone was seen a few times. As DNA, the CDR3 is TGCGCCAGCAGCTTGGGTAGGGGGGATACGCAGTATTTT. It yields the protein CASSLGRGDTQYF. This chain uses TRBV5-1 with TRBJ2-3; weak D call: TRBD1 (6 bases). The CDR3 extends over 13 amino acids. The germline V gene has CDR1 SGHRS and CDR2 YFSETQ. V was trimmed by 0 bases and J by 6 bases, leaving 8 bases between them.

V is TRBV2 and J is TRBJ1-2; D is perhaps TRBD1 (5 bases). The germline V and J ends were trimmed by 6 bases and 2 bases, with 10 bases remaining between them. Germline CDR1 is SNHLY and CDR2 is FYNNEI. The CDR3 has 13 residues. In nucleotides, the CDR3 is TGTGCCAGCAGAGACAAGGGGAACTATGGCTACACCTTC. It codes for CASRDKGNYGYTF. Full variable domain (outside the CDR3, taken from reference TRBV2 and TRBJ1-2): EPEVTQTPSHQVTQMGQEVILRCVPISNHLYFYWYRQILGQKVEFLVSFYNNEISEKSEIFDDQFSVERPDGSNFTLKIRSTKLEDSAMYFCASRDKGNYGYTFGSGTRLTVV.

The chain employs TRBV5-4 and TRBJ2-2; D remains ambiguous. V gave up 4 bases and J gave up 7 bases, with 8 bases separating them. The CDR3 is 12 residues long. Germline V gene lookup returns CDR1 SGHNT and CDR2 YYREEE (reference sequence). This CDR3 is CASSLYGGELFF. As DNA, the CDR3 is TGTGCCAGCAGCCTCTACGGCGGGGAGCTGTTTTTT.

This chain uses TRBV27 with TRBJ1-5, with TRBD1 matching 7 bases. V lost 6 bases to trimming and J lost 3 bases; unmatched junction nucleotides: 5. Germline V gene data show CDR1 as MNHEY and CDR2 as SMNVEV (reference sequence). The CDR3 runs to 14 residues. The CDR3 loop reads CASSHRGFNQPQHF. The CDR3 nucleotides are TGTGCCAGCAGCCACAGGGGATTCAATCAGCCCCAGCATTTT.

This chain joins TRBV7-2 and TRBJ1-2; TRBD1 might be the D (6 bases). CDR1 is SGHTA, CDR2 FQGNSA, per germline. With 2 bases removed from V and 2 bases from J, the gap between germline ends came to 12 bases. The CDR3 totals 15 residues. CDR3 nucleotides: TGTGCCAGCAGCTTAATCACAGGGTCCAACTATGGCTACACCTTC. Amino acid sequence: CASSLITGSNYGYTF. The full variable domain, completed using reference TRBV7-2 and TRBJ1-2, is GAGVSQSPSNKVTEKGKDVELRCDPISGHTALYWYRQSLGQGLEFLIYFQGNSAPDKSGLPSDRFSAERTGGSVSTLTIQRTQQEDSAVYLCASSLITGSNYGYTFGSGTRLTVV.

The J gene is TRBJ1-6, the V gene TRBV7-9; D is ambiguous. Per germline, CDR1 SEHNR and CDR2 FQNEAQ (reference sequence). This CDR3 spans 14 amino acids. V lost 10 bases and J lost 7, with 17 bases in between. This CDR3 is CATGGYSQNSPLHF. In DNA, the CDR3 is TGTGCCACCGGAGGTTACAGTCAGAATTCACCCCTCCACTTT. Together with reference TRBV7-9 and TRBJ1-6, the CDR3 gives the full variable domain: DTGVSQNPRHKITKRGQNVTFRCDPISEHNRLYWYRQTLGQGPEFLTYFQNEAQLEKSRLLSDRFSAERPKGSFSTLEIQRTEQGDSAMYLCATGGYSQNSPLHFGNGTRLTVT.

This chain uses TRBV5-4 with TRBJ2-7, with 7 bases identical to TRBD2. This CDR3 comprises 16 residues. Germline assignment: CDR1 SGHNT and CDR2 YYREEE (reference sequence). J lost 0 bases, V lost 0 bases, and 6 bases had no gene match. The CDR3: CASSLVGSGVSYEQYF. In nucleotides, the CDR3 is TGTGCCAGCAGCTTGGTAGGCAGCGGGGTCTCCTACGAGCAGTACTTC.

The genes are TRBV7-2 and TRBJ2-3; 9 bases are a match to TRBD2. V lost 0 bases, J lost 1 base, and 2 bases stayed unmatched. Germline V gene lookup returns CDR1 SGHTA and CDR2 FQGNSA. The CDR3 has 16 amino acids. In DNA form, the CDR3 reads TGTGCCAGCAGCTTAGCAGTAGCGGGGGGCACAGATACGCAGTATTTT. Translated, it gives CASSLAVAGGTDTQYF.